Included here is one T cell receptor beta chain sequence, with context. TCRdb re-called the 5' RACE reads, yielding one record per CDR3 amino acid sequence without DNA. Listed are about 99,000 distinct CDR3 sequences; 1.9% falls within the top ten. The record originates from a study of monozygotic twins with inflammatory bowel disease. This CDR3 is built from 14 residues. Germline V lookup: CDR1 SEHNR, CDR2 FQNEAQ (reference sequence). Per donor, approximately 2.3 ml of blood was collected and frozen. Unfractionated whole blood yielded total RNA, and T cells were not sorted. The J gene is TRBJ2-7, the V gene TRBV7-9. Material for sequencing was blood. The origin of this receptor is a human donor with ulcerative colitis or Crohn's disease, or a healthy co-twin of an affected twin (not recorded which). The chain's CDR3 is CASSPLANSYEQYF.